One sample yielded the 16 T cell receptor beta chains listed below, sequenced in a study of T cell changes during pregnancy in multiple sclerosis. This table comes from immunoSEQ multiplex PCR, and its TCRdb copy is limited to in-frame clones, with some not included. Here the sample spans about 64,000 clones, around 96% being singletons. Sequenced material: CD8+ T cells from peripheral blood mononuclear cells, taken after pregnancy. These TCRs come from a female donor with multiple sclerosis, enrolled in a pregnancy study.

This chain links TRBV5-4 with TRBJ2-5; no definite D call. Germline-derived CDR1 and CDR2 are SGHNT and YYREEE (reference sequence). Deletions cut 0 bases from V and 5 bases from J, with 5 bases between. This CDR3 region has 12 residues. Here the CDR3 reads CASSLAGETQYF. The CDR3 bases are TGTGCCAGCAGCTTGGCCGGGGAGACCCAGTACTTC.

This chain joins TRBV19 and TRBJ2-5; 9 positions match TRBD2. Unmatched junction bases numbered 15, after V lost 5 bases and J lost 5 bases. Germline lookup yields CDR1 LNHDA and CDR2 SQIVND (reference sequence). The CDR3 totals 17 residues. The CDR3 bases are TGTGCCAGTAGTCCTACCTTAGGACTAGCGTCTAGGGAGACCCAGTACTTC. Its translation: CASSPTLGLASRETQYF.

The gene calls are TRBV30 and TRBJ2-1; 11 bases align to TRBD2. This CDR3 contains 15 residues. Germline assignment: CDR1 GTSNPN and CDR2 SVGIG (reference sequence). Trimming at V came to 0 bases and at J to 4 bases, leaving 2 bases not matched to a gene. CDR3 nucleotides: TGTGCCTGGAGTGTAATAGCGGGAGGGTACAATGAGCAGTTCTTC. Translation gives CAWSVIAGGYNEQFF.

This rearrangement joins TRBV27 to TRBJ2-1; 10 nucleotides match TRBD2. CDR1 and CDR2 from the germline V gene are MNHEY and SMNVEV (reference sequence). Trimming took 2 bases from V and 10 from J; bases not matched to a gene: 11. The CDR3 loop spans 16 amino acids. The chain's CDR3 is CASSLHRSGRAGEQFF. CDR3 in DNA: TGTGCCAGCAGTTTACATAGAAGCGGGAGGGCGGGCGAGCAGTTCTTC.

V and J are TRBV7-9 and TRBJ2-7, with 9 bases aligning to TRBD1. The CDR3 consists of 16 residues. In germline, CDR1 is SEHNR, CDR2 FQNEAQ (reference sequence). J gave up 1 base and V 1 base, and 5 bases lay outside the gene matches. Here the CDR3 reads CASSLEPGQGSYEQYF. CDR3 coding DNA: TGTGCCAGCAGCTTAGAACCGGGACAGGGATCCTACGAGCAGTACTTC.

The J gene is TRBJ2-7, the V gene TRBV4-1; 13 nucleotides line up with TRBD2. V was pared by 1 base and J by 13 bases, with 7 bases of the junction left unmatched. The CDR3 has 14 residues. Germline V gene lookup returns CDR1 MGHRA and CDR2 YSYEKL. The CDR3 nucleotides are TGCGCCAGCAGCCAAGGGACTAGCGGGAGTTCCTCTTACTTC. Its protein product is CASSQGTSGSSSYF.

V gene TRBV27 combines with J gene TRBJ1-1, with 9 bases lining up with TRBD1. This CDR3 comprises 13 residues. Germline CDR1 and CDR2: MNHEY and SMNVEV (reference sequence). V was clipped by 2 bases and J by 13 bases; unmatched bases: 8. The CDR3 spells CASSLRGGQGGFF. The DNA of the CDR3 is TGTGCCAGCAGTTTAAGAGGGGGACAGGGTGGTTTCTTT.

The J gene is TRBJ2-2, the V gene TRBV6-5; D is perhaps TRBD2 (6 bases). Per germline, CDR1 MNHEY and CDR2 SVGAGI. V was shortened by 6 bases and J by 6 bases, with 17 bases between the two germline ends. The CDR3 is made up of 15 amino acids. The CDR3 here is CASSRGTPGSGELFF. CDR3 DNA: TGTGCCAGCAGCCGAGGGACTCCGGGTTCCGGGGAGCTGTTTTTT.

This chain links TRBV7-9 with TRBJ2-3; 7 nucleotides agree with TRBD2. The germline gives CDR1 SEHNR, CDR2 FQNEAQ (reference sequence). This CDR3 is 15 amino acids long. J was trimmed by 3 bases and V by 4 bases; bases with no gene match: 7. This CDR3 reads CASSYSGSSTDTQYF. In nucleotides, the CDR3 is TGTGCCAGCAGCTATAGCGGGTCCAGTACAGATACGCAGTATTTT.

The chain employs TRBV9 and TRBJ1-5; D unclear. Germline-derived CDR1 and CDR2 are SGDLS and YYNGEE. V gave up 0 bases and J gave up 5 bases, with 12 bases separating them. The CDR3 is 15 residues long. The CDR3 loop is CASSVGGVGDQPQHF. Here the CDR3 DNA reads TGTGCCAGCAGCGTAGGCGGGGTGGGCGATCAGCCCCAGCATTTT.

This CDR3 is CASSHTDSSYEQYF. The CDR3 DNA sequence: TGTGCCAGCAGCCATACGGACAGTTCCTACGAGCAGTACTTC. The rearrangement links TRBV5-6 to TRBJ2-7; weak D call: TRBD1 (6 bases). Germline V CDR1 and CDR2: SGHDT, YYEEEE. V was trimmed by 4 bases and J by 1 base, leaving 12 bases between them. This CDR3 is built from 14 residues.

J is TRBJ2-7 and V is TRBV5-4; D gene unclear. The CDR3 is 14 residues long. V was pared by 0 bases and J by 0 bases, with 7 bases between. Germline CDR1 and CDR2: SGHNT and YYREEE (reference sequence). The CDR3 nucleotides read TGTGCCAGCAGCTTGGAACAGAGCTCCTACGAGCAGTACTTC. Translating gives CASSLEQSSYEQYF.

The V and J genes are TRBV28 and TRBJ2-5; 9 bases align to TRBD1. After removal of 4 bases from V and 3 bases from J, the junction contained 3 bases not matched to a gene. Germline CDR1 and CDR2: MDHEN and SYDVKM. This CDR3 comprises 14 residues. CDR3 region: CASSSRTGEETQYF. CDR3 nucleotide sequence: TGTGCCAGCAGTTCACGGACAGGGGAAGAGACCCAGTACTTC.

This rearrangement joins TRBV5-1 to TRBJ2-7; possible D gene TRBD1, 6 bases. CDR3 length: 14 amino acids. V lost 0 bases and J 2 bases, leaving 9 bases between the germline ends. Germline assignment: CDR1 SGHRS and CDR2 YFSETQ. Written as DNA, the CDR3 is TGCGCCAGCAGCTTGGTTGGGGGCACCTACGAGCAGTACTTC. This translates into CASSLVGGTYEQYF.

V usage is TRBV6-5 and J usage is TRBJ2-4, with 9 bases identical to TRBD1. Germline CDR1 is MNHEY and CDR2 is SVGAGI. The CDR3 extends over 15 amino acids. Trimming removed 2 bases from V and 7 bases from J; junction bases left unmatched: 6. The CDR3: CASSYTGTGWNIQYF. DNA for the CDR3: TGTGCCAGCAGTTACACAGGGACAGGGTGGAACATTCAGTACTTC.

This sequence joins TRBV4-3 and TRBJ2-1; 8 bases are shared with TRBD1. From germline, CDR1 is LGHNA and CDR2 YSLEER. The CDR3 sequence is 17 residues long. The J segment lost 0 bases and the V segment lost 3 bases, leaving 7 bases of the junction unmatched. The DNA of the CDR3 is TGCGCCAGCAGCCAGGGCCCCGGGACAGGCTCCTACAATGAGCAGTTCTTC. Its translation: CASSQGPGTGSYNEQFF.